Following are 30 T cell receptor beta chains from one sample sequenced in a study of T cell repertoires in urothelial bladder cancer (dated by TCRdb to the late 2010s). Library creation used the immunoSEQ multiplex PCR assay. This immuneACCESS table, as held by TCRdb, lists in-frame sequences with V and J called but not all clones. Of the missing ones, under half trace to an unresolved V gene in checked studies; the others have no known cause. This sample lists around 6,400 clones; about two thirds were detected once. About 12% of the sample goes to the ten largest clones. The sample consisted of tumor-infiltrating cells from bladder cancer. All receptors come from a human donor with urothelial carcinoma.

For this clone: An end of the junction differs from the germline gene, which may be a read error. The J gene is TRBJ2-7, the V gene TRBV5-6; tentatively, D is TRBD1 (6 bases). Germline V lookup: CDR1 SGHDT, CDR2 YYEEEE. The CDR3 is made up of 11 amino acids. CDR3 coding DNA: TGTGCCAGCAGCTCCCGACAGGAGAAGCACTTC. This encodes CASSSRQEKHF.

The J gene is TRBJ1-6, the V gene TRBV7-2; the D gene is possibly TRBD1 (6 bases). Deletions cut 5 bases from V and 8 bases from J, with 10 bases between. CDR1 and CDR2 (germline): SGHTA, FQGNSA. The CDR3 sequence is 13 residues long. Written as DNA, the CDR3 is TGTGCCAGCAGCGCCCACAGGGATTCACCCCTCCACTTT. This sequence encodes CASSAHRDSPLHF.

CDR3 DNA: TGTGCCAGTAGTATAGTTACGGGGGCAACTGAAGCTTTCTTT. It is translated as CASSIVTGATEAFF. V and J are TRBV19 and TRBJ1-1, with D maybe TRBD1 (6 bases). Germline V gene data show CDR1 as LNHDA and CDR2 as SQIVND (reference sequence). The length of the CDR3 is 14 residues. V was shortened by 1 base and J by 5 bases, with 11 bases between the two germline ends.

The chain links TRBV18 to TRBJ2-3; perhaps D is TRBD1 or TRBD2 (5 bases each). CDR1 and CDR2 from the germline V gene are KGHSH and LQKENI. V gave up 3 bases and J gave up 3 bases, with 16 bases separating them. The CDR3 length is 16 residues. CDR3 in amino acids: CASSPMGVSRTDTQYF. The DNA for the CDR3 is TGTGCCAGCTCACCTATGGGGGTGTCACGGACAGATACGCAGTATTTT.

In its sample, this clone is medium-sized. The DNA of the CDR3 is TGTGCCAGCAGTTTATCGGGGGCTTACGGCTACACCTTC. Residues: CASSLSGAYGYTF. The genes are TRBV27 and TRBJ1-2; D perhaps matches TRBD1 (6 bases). The CDR3 length is 13 residues. The germline V gene encodes CDR1 MNHEY and CDR2 SMNVEV (reference sequence). Trimming removed 0 bases from V and 8 bases from J, with 10 bases in between.

There are a few counts of this clone. The V and J genes are TRBV4-1 and TRBJ2-1, with TRBD1 matching 7 bases. The junction had 3 bases not matched to a gene; V was cut back by 4 bases and J by 0 bases. This CDR3 is built from 15 residues. The V gene's germline CDR1 is MGHRA and CDR2 YSYEKL. This CDR3 is CASSLRQGSYNEQFF. In nucleotides, the CDR3 is TGCGCCAGCAGCCTCAGACAGGGCTCCTACAATGAGCAGTTCTTC.

This clone has more than one count but fewer than ten. The chain uses TRBV5-5 and TRBJ1-5; no clear D. Germline loops: CDR1 SGHKS, CDR2 YYEKEE (reference sequence). This CDR3 has 14 amino acids. Trimming removed 0 bases from V and 6 bases from J, with 10 bases in between. The DNA for the CDR3 is TGTGCCAGCAGCTTGGGACCGGGAGGTCAGCCCCAGCATTTT. Its protein product is CASSLGPGGQPQHF.

This sequence joins TRBV19 and TRBJ1-2; D not certain. The CDR3 covers 13 residues. V was pared by 6 bases and J by 0 bases, with 8 bases between. Germline CDR1 LNHDA, CDR2 SQIVND (reference sequence). CDR3 residues: CASRAASNYGYTF. In nucleotides, the CDR3 is TGTGCCAGTAGGGCAGCATCTAACTATGGCTACACCTTC. Drawing the rest from reference TRBV19 and TRBJ1-2, the complete variable domain is DGGITQSPKYLFRKEGQNVTLSCEQNLNHDAMYWYRQDPGQGLRLIYYSQIVNDFQKGDIAEGYSVSREKKESFPLTVTSAQKNPTAFYLCASRAASNYGYTFGSGTRLTVV.

The chain links TRBV6-4 to TRBJ2-1; 10 nucleotides line up with TRBD2. V was pared by 2 bases and J by 7 bases, with 8 bases of the junction left unmatched. This CDR3 comprises 16 residues. The germline gives CDR1 MRHNA, CDR2 SNTAGT. CDR3 nucleotides: TGTGCCAGCAGTGACCGAGCCCAGCGGGGGGGTAATGAGCAGTTCTTC. Amino acid sequence: CASSDRAQRGGNEQFF.

CDR3 coding DNA: TGTGCCAGTAGTACCCAGGACAGGGGGCTTAATGAGCAGTTCTTC. Protein: CASSTQDRGLNEQFF. The chain carries TRBV19 and TRBJ2-1; TRBD1 matches 11 bases. V lost 4 bases, J lost 7 bases, and 6 bases stayed unmatched. CDR3 length equals 15 residues. Per germline, CDR1 LNHDA and CDR2 SQIVND (reference sequence).

The chain carries TRBV18 and TRBJ2-1; D not resolved. V was pared by 0 bases and J by 2 bases, with 11 bases between. The germline gives CDR1 KGHSH, CDR2 LQKENI. This CDR3 is built from 16 residues. This CDR3 reads CASSPPWFGPYNEQFF. In DNA, the CDR3 is TGTGCCAGCTCACCACCGTGGTTTGGGCCCTACAATGAGCAGTTCTTC.

V and J are TRBV30 and TRBJ2-2; D may be TRBD1 (5 bases). The V gene lost 0 bases and the J gene lost 2 bases, with 13 bases spanning the gap. Germline lookup yields CDR1 GTSNPN and CDR2 SVGIG (reference sequence). This CDR3 contains 16 residues. In nucleotides, the CDR3 is TGTGCCTGGAGTGTCGATTTACAGGTTAACACCGGGGAGCTGTTTTTT. This translates into CAWSVDLQVNTGELFF.

This clone was seen only once. The V call is TRBV18, the J call TRBJ2-1, with 9 bases aligning to TRBD1. Germline CDR1 KGHSH, CDR2 LQKENI. J gave up 8 bases and V 2 bases, and 7 bases lay outside the gene matches. The CDR3 is 15 residues long. This CDR3 reads CASSPTRDRDHEQFF. DNA for the CDR3: TGTGCCAGCTCACCAACCCGGGACAGGGATCATGAGCAGTTCTTC. The full variable domain, in which reference TRBV18 and TRBJ2-1 provide the parts outside the CDR3, is NAGVMQNPRHLVRRRGQEARLRCSPMKGHSHVYWYRQLPEEGLKFMVYLQKENIIDESGMPKERFSAEFPKEGPSILRIQQVVRGDSAAYFCASSPTRDRDHEQFFGPGTRLTVL.

This chain links TRBV9 with TRBJ2-4, with D unclear. V was pared by 1 base and J by 13 bases, with 12 bases between. Germline loops: CDR1 SGDLS, CDR2 YYNGEE. The CDR3 length is 12 residues. This CDR3 is CASSVIEGAQYF. CDR3 coding DNA: TGTGCCAGCAGCGTAATCGAAGGAGCCCAGTACTTC.

The rearrangement uses TRBV5-1 and TRBJ2-5; the D gene is possibly TRBD1 (7 bases). Trimming removed 3 bases from V and 2 bases from J, with 14 bases in between. This CDR3 is 15 amino acids long. Per germline, CDR1 SGHRS and CDR2 YFSETQ. The CDR3 region has the DNA TGCGCCAGCAGCTATGTGCCAGGGGGGCAAGAGACCCAGTACTTC. Amino acid sequence: CASSYVPGGQETQYF. Looking up the rest from reference TRBV5-1 and TRBJ2-5 gives the full variable domain: KAGVTQTPRYLIKTRGQQVTLSCSPISGHRSVSWYQQTPGQGLQFLFEYFSETQRNKGNFPGRFSGRQFSNSRSEMNVSTLELGDSALYLCASSYVPGGQETQYFGPGTRLLVL.

The chain links TRBV18 to TRBJ1-4, with unresolved D. The CDR3 runs to 13 residues. Between the trimmed V and J ends, which lost 8 bases and 6 bases, there was a span of 13 bases. CDR1 is KGHSH and CDR2 is LQKENI in the germline V gene. CDR3 in amino acids: CASLSREDEKLFF. The CDR3 region has the DNA TGTGCCAGCCTCAGCCGTGAGGATGAAAAACTGTTTTTT.

This clone is large within its sample. The chain couples TRBV27 to TRBJ1-6, with a weak D call TRBD1 (6 bases). Germline V gene data show CDR1 as MNHEY and CDR2 as SMNVEV (reference sequence). CDR3 length: 13 amino acids. Trimming stripped 8 bases from V and 9 bases from J, with 14 bases between. The CDR3 spells CASGLTGTSPLHF. The CDR3 bases are TGTGCCAGCGGACTCACAGGGACTTCACCCCTCCACTTT.

The chain couples TRBV6-5 to TRBJ2-7; D is uncertain. The germline V gene encodes CDR1 MNHEY and CDR2 SVGAGI. V was cut by 2 bases and J by 0 bases, with 8 bases left in between. This CDR3 is 14 amino acids long. The CDR3 here is CASSYAGVSYEQYF. The CDR3 DNA follows: TGTGCCAGCAGTTACGCAGGAGTCTCCTACGAGCAGTACTTC.

J is TRBJ1-6 and V is TRBV10-2; D perhaps matches TRBD1 (5 bases). There are 16 residues in the CDR3. Germline V gene data show CDR1 as WSHSY and CDR2 as SAAADI. With 6 bases removed from V and 5 bases from J, the gap between germline ends came to 17 bases. CDR3 residues: CASRRSIVDNNSPLHF. The CDR3 DNA follows: TGCGCCAGCAGACGTTCGATTGTGGACAATAATTCACCCCTCCACTTT.

This chain uses TRBV28 with TRBJ2-7; D perhaps matches TRBD1 (6 bases). Germline loops: CDR1 MDHEN, CDR2 SYDVKM. This CDR3 has 12 residues. The V and J ends lost 6 bases and 4 bases respectively, with 10 bases between them. This chain's CDR3 is CASSQTGYEQYF. CDR3 nucleotide sequence: TGTGCCAGCAGCCAGACAGGATACGAGCAGTACTTC.

The chain links TRBV5-1 to TRBJ2-3, with 9 bases that match TRBD2. The CDR3 consists of 15 residues. The V and J ends lost 0 bases and 1 base, in that order; junction bases with no gene match: 0. CDR1 and CDR2 (germline): SGHRS, YFSETQ. CDR3 region: CASSLGTSGTDTQYF. In nucleotides, the CDR3 is TGCGCCAGCAGCTTGGGGACTAGCGGCACAGATACGCAGTATTTT.

V and J are TRBV7-6 and TRBJ2-1; 7 nucleotides line up with TRBD2. V dropped 2 bases and J dropped 8; count of bases not matched to a gene: 6. There are 14 residues in the CDR3. Germline values: CDR1 SGHVS, CDR2 FNYEAQ. CDR3 loop: CASSLWSRGDEQFF. CDR3 coding DNA: TGTGCCAGCAGCTTATGGTCCCGGGGGGATGAGCAGTTCTTC.

The rearrangement links TRBV18 to TRBJ1-3; D is uncertain. Per germline, CDR1 KGHSH and CDR2 LQKENI. Trimming pared 0 bases from V and 0 bases from J, leaving 6 bases between. The CDR3 has 15 amino acids. The DNA for the CDR3 is TGTGCCAGCTCACCACCCGGGGACTCTGGAAACACCATATATTTT. Translating gives CASSPPGDSGNTIYF.

The rearrangement links TRBV30 to TRBJ1-1; the match to TRBD1 covers 10 bases. The CDR3 sequence is 18 residues long. In germline, CDR1 is GTSNPN, CDR2 SVGIG (reference sequence). V was pared by 0 bases and J by 5 bases, with 15 bases of the junction left unmatched. CDR3 sequence (DNA): TGTGCCTGGAGTGTACAGGACAGGGGGGGGACGATTGGGACTGAAGCTTTCTTT. Its protein product is CAWSVQDRGGTIGTEAFF.

The rearrangement uses TRBV2 and TRBJ1-1; possible D gene TRBD1, 5 bases. This CDR3 comprises 15 residues. The germline CDR1 and CDR2 sequences are SNHLY and FYNNEI. V dropped 4 bases and J dropped 0 bases, with 12 bases sitting between them. For the CDR3, the DNA is TGTGCCAGCAGTGTCTGGGAGGGGTTGAACACTGAAGCTTTCTTT. Encoded protein: CASSVWEGLNTEAFF.

V and J are TRBV19 and TRBJ2-5; 7 bases are shared with TRBD1. Germline assignment: CDR1 LNHDA and CDR2 SQIVND (reference sequence). Trimming cost V 5 bases and J 2 bases; bases outside gene matches: 8. The length of the CDR3 is 15 residues. The CDR3: CASSFRDRLQETQYF. CDR3 nucleotide sequence: TGTGCCAGTAGTTTCCGGGACAGATTACAAGAGACCCAGTACTTC.

The chain links TRBV18 to TRBJ2-2; D is perhaps TRBD1 (6 bases). The CDR3 is 15 amino acids. Germline V gene lookup returns CDR1 KGHSH and CDR2 LQKENI. Trimming shortened V by 1 base and J by 7 bases, and 13 bases separated the two germline ends. For the CDR3, the DNA is TGTGCCAGCTCACCACGGACAGAGAGTCTCGGGGAGCTGTTTTTT. Residues: CASSPRTESLGELFF.

V gene TRBV30 combines with J gene TRBJ1-3; the D gene is possibly TRBD1 (6 bases). Germline CDR1 reads GTSNPN; CDR2 reads SVGIG (reference sequence). The germline V and J ends were trimmed by 0 bases and 2 bases, with 14 bases remaining between them. The CDR3 length is 16 residues. CDR3 sequence: CAWSVNRGGAGNTIYF. Here the CDR3 DNA reads TGTGCCTGGAGTGTAAATCGTGGGGGCGCTGGAAACACCATATATTTT.

The chain uses TRBV5-6 and TRBJ1-4; TRBD1 matches 9 bases. The V gene end was trimmed by 2 bases and the J gene end by 10 bases; junction bases not matched to a gene: 9. The CDR3 totals 15 residues. Germline V lookup: CDR1 SGHDT, CDR2 YYEEEE. The CDR3 sequence is CASSLYRGPRGKLFF. In DNA form, the CDR3 reads TGTGCCAGCAGCTTATACAGGGGGCCCCGGGGAAAACTGTTTTTT.

The chain is built from TRBV7-2 and TRBJ2-7; 10 bases are shared with TRBD2. The J segment lost 6 bases and the V segment lost 5 bases, leaving 16 bases of the junction unmatched. The CDR3 length is 17 residues. CDR1 is SGHTA, CDR2 FQGNSA, per germline. The CDR3 bases are TGTGCCAGCAGCCCAACCCTACTAGCGGGGAGGAAGGTCGAGCAGTACTTC. It encodes CASSPTLLAGRKVEQYF.